These 18 T cell receptor beta chains share one sample of origin, sequenced in a study of post-analysis software for immune sequencing data. Study observations and caveats: TRBV segments more frequent in patients than in controls numbered about five and included TRBV5-6, TRBV5-1 and TRBV20-1.

Tagging with unique molecular identifiers was a feature of the TCR beta cDNA libraries. MiXCR was run by TCRdb on the PCR reads, yielding one entry per CDR3 protein. The sample lists almost 700,000 distinct CDR3 sequences; approximately 59% were seen once. These receptors' antigens are unknown. The sequencing sample was made of blood. The source is a girl aged 2 to 10 with multiple sclerosis.

The chain couples TRBV29-1 to TRBJ1-1; tentatively, D is TRBD1 (6 bases). The length of the CDR3 is 13 residues. Germline V gene lookup returns CDR1 SQVTM and CDR2 ANQGSEA. Trimming left V 4 bases short and J 1 base short, with 10 bases between. The CDR3 sequence is CSVGEGGNTEAFF. CDR3 in DNA: TGCAGCGTTGGGGAGGGGGGGAACACTGAAGCTTTCTTT.

This clonotype was recorded many times. This sequence joins TRBV5-6 and TRBJ1-2, with no clear D. CDR1 is SGHDT and CDR2 is YYEEEE in the germline V gene. The V end lost 2 bases, the J end lost 4 bases, and 15 bases lay between the germline ends. The CDR3 consists of 15 residues. In nucleotides, the CDR3 is TGTGCCAGCAGCTTCGGCACCTTCGGAGCCTATGGCTACACCTTC. This encodes CASSFGTFGAYGYTF.

V usage is TRBV9 and J usage is TRBJ2-7; D could derive from TRBD1 or TRBD2 (5 bases each). The germline V gene encodes CDR1 SGDLS and CDR2 YYNGEE. Trimming removed 3 bases at V and 6 bases at J, with 16 bases between. The CDR3 is 14 residues long. The CDR3 spells CASSGGRDLGEQYF. The CDR3 bases are TGTGCCAGCAGCGGAGGAAGGGACCTCGGCGAGCAGTACTTC.

The V call is TRBV29-1, the J call TRBJ2-1; no reliable D call. The V gene's germline CDR1 is SQVTM and CDR2 ANQGSEA. The CDR3 runs 12 residues. The V and J ends lost 2 bases and 9 bases respectively, with 11 bases between them. Written as DNA, the CDR3 is TGCAGCGTTGAAAAGGCCTTCGGTGAGCAGTTCTTC. As protein: CSVEKAFGEQFF.

The chain uses TRBV2 and TRBJ2-7; D might be TRBD1 (7 bases). The germline V gene encodes CDR1 SNHLY and CDR2 FYNNEI. This CDR3 is 13 amino acids long. V lost 4 bases to trimming and J lost 5 bases, with 12 bases between them. CDR3 amino acids: CASSAQGGHEQYF. DNA of the CDR3: TGTGCCAGCAGTGCGCAGGGGGGCCACGAGCAGTACTTC.

The J gene is TRBJ1-5, the V gene TRBV7-9, with TRBD1 as a possible D gene (5 bases). CDR3 length: 18 amino acids. V was clipped by 1 base and J by 2 bases, with 18 bases between them. The germline gives CDR1 SEHNR, CDR2 FQNEAQ (reference sequence). The CDR3 DNA reads TGTGCCAGCAGCTTAGTTCGCCAGGGATTGGCTGGCAATCAGCCCCAGCATTTT. It specifies CASSLVRQGLAGNQPQHF. Full variable domain (missing parts from reference TRBV7-9 and TRBJ1-5): DTGVSQNPRHKITKRGQNVTFRCDPISEHNRLYWYRQTLGQGPEFLTYFQNEAQLEKSRLLSDRFSAERPKGSFSTLEIQRTEQGDSAMYLCASSLVRQGLAGNQPQHFGDGTRLSIL.

The genes are TRBV7-2 and TRBJ1-6; the match to TRBD1 covers 9 bases. The CDR3 covers 15 residues. Losses at the gene ends were 5 bases for V and 7 bases for J; bases not matched to a gene: 6. Germline V lookup: CDR1 SGHTA, CDR2 FQGNSA. The CDR3 bases are TGTGCCAGCAGCCCCTGGACAGGGGCGAATTCACCCCTCCACTTT. This gives the protein CASSPWTGANSPLHF. The full variable domain, completed using reference TRBV7-2 and TRBJ1-6, is GAGVSQSPSNKVTEKGKDVELRCDPISGHTALYWYRQSLGQGLEFLIYFQGNSAPDKSGLPSDRFSAERTGGSVSTLTIQRTQQEDSAVYLCASSPWTGANSPLHFGNGTRLTVT.

The chain employs TRBV7-2 and TRBJ2-1, with 7 nucleotides matching TRBD2. The CDR3 sequence is 11 residues long. V was clipped by 5 bases and J by 13 bases; unmatched bases: 5. Germline CDR1 SGHTA, CDR2 FQGNSA. The CDR3 protein is CASSQWTSQFF. In nucleotides, the CDR3 is TGTGCCAGCAGCCAATGGACTAGTCAGTTCTTC.

To note about this clonotype: The junction and the germline gene differ at one end; a read error may be behind it. The chain is built from TRBV20-1 and TRBJ2-1, with 7 bases that match TRBD1. Germline loops: CDR1 DFQATT, CDR2 SNEGSKA (reference sequence). This CDR3 has 11 residues. The DNA for the CDR3 is TGCAGGGCTAGGACAGGCAATGAGCAGTTCTTC. This gives the protein CRARTGNEQFF.

This clonotype has more than one count but fewer than ten. The V gene is TRBV6-1, the J gene TRBJ2-5; 7 nucleotides match TRBD1. V dropped 0 bases and J dropped 3; count of bases not matched to a gene: 4. From germline, CDR1 is MNHNS and CDR2 SASEGT. The CDR3 totals 15 residues. The DNA for the CDR3 is TGTGCCAGCAGTGAAGCGAGGGGGACAGAAGAGACCCAGTACTTC. This codes for CASSEARGTEETQYF.

This clonotype was observed once. The CDR3, as DNA: TGTGCCAGCAGAGTCGGGATCTCCGGCACTGAGCAGTTCTTC. It encodes CASRVGISGTEQFF. J is TRBJ2-1 and V is TRBV7-3; a possible D gene is TRBD2 (5 bases). The CDR3 length is 14 residues. Germline V gene sequence: CDR1 SGHTA, CDR2 FQGTGA. Trimming stripped 6 bases from V and 9 bases from J, with 18 bases between.

This sequence joins TRBV21-1 and TRBJ1-4; the table gives TRBD1 as D, unverified against the DNA. TRBV21-1 is listed as a pseudogene. This CDR3 comprises 16 residues. Here the CDR3 DNA reads TGTGCCAGGCCCGGGACAGGGAAACCAACTAATGAAAAACTGTTTTTT. Amino acids: CARPGTGKPTNEKLFF.

CDR3 in DNA: TGTGCCAGCAGCTTATCAGCGGGAGGGCCGACGGAGACCCAGTACTTC. Translation gives CASSLSAGGPTETQYF. The chain combines TRBV7-3 with TRBJ2-5; 10 positions match TRBD2. Losses at the gene ends were 2 bases for V and 5 bases for J; bases not matched to a gene: 8. Germline CDR1 SGHTA, CDR2 FQGTGA. This CDR3 is 16 amino acids long.

This clonotype was counted a single time. V is TRBV11-2 and J is TRBJ2-5, with 8 bases lining up with TRBD1. This CDR3 comprises 15 residues. Germline V gives CDR1 SGHAT, CDR2 FQNNGV. V lost 6 bases, J lost 2 bases, and 8 bases stayed unmatched. DNA of the CDR3: TGTGCCAGCAGTTCAACTTGGGACAGGCAAGAGACCCAGTACTTC. Its protein is CASSSTWDRQETQYF.

This chain uses TRBV9 with TRBJ2-1; no reliable D call. With 1 base removed from V and 5 bases from J, the gap between germline ends came to 7 bases. Looked up from germline, CDR1 is SGDLS and CDR2 is YYNGEE. This CDR3 spans 13 amino acids. CDR3 DNA sequence: TGTGCCAGCAGCGTAACGGCAGACAATGAGCAGTTCTTC. It codes for CASSVTADNEQFF.

The V and J genes are TRBV20-1 and TRBJ2-7, with 9 bases fitting TRBD2. J was trimmed by 7 bases and V by 5 bases; bases with no gene match: 15. Germline lookup yields CDR1 DFQATT and CDR2 SNEGSKA (reference sequence). The CDR3 sequence is 15 residues long. The CDR3 coding sequence is TGCAGTGCTGGTAGCGGGAGAGGGGCGGGAGGGGAGCAGTACTTC. Translating gives CSAGSGRGAGGEQYF.

This clonotype was observed a few times. The chain joins TRBV7-9 to TRBJ2-7; D unresolved. CDR3 size: 13 residues. Germline CDR1 is SEHNR and CDR2 is FQNEAQ (reference sequence). Deletions cut 7 bases from V and 0 bases from J, with 10 bases between. The CDR3: CASTPMVSYEQYF. The CDR3 DNA reads as TGTGCCAGCACCCCCATGGTCTCCTACGAGCAGTACTTC.

This chain uses TRBV7-2 with TRBJ2-1; possible D gene TRBD1, 6 bases. The germline V gene has CDR1 SGHTA and CDR2 FQGNSA. Trimming took 3 bases from V and 6 from J, leaving 9 bases between them. The CDR3 has 13 amino acids. The CDR3 DNA follows: TGTGCCAGCAGCTTGGACAGTCGCAATGAGCAGTTCTTC. Translating gives CASSLDSRNEQFF.